This TCR beta chain was recorded in a study of cytomegalovirus exposure and HLA in healthy donors (dated by TCRdb to about 2017). The study in broad terms: In an earlier analysis of fewer than 750 of the donors, about 260 Gb of sequence data and 90 million to 120 million unique TCR beta sequences from roughly 190 million T cells were reported. Approximately 300 gigabases of sequencing data and tens of millions of unique TCR sequences were included in an early release covering several hundred HLA-typed donors. Of the roughly 400 genotyped donors, about 84% fell in the genetic ancestry cluster associated with self-reported Caucasian donors. The study was designed to test whether signatures of past pathogen exposure could be identified by cataloging public T cell receptors. The study used immunosequencing to profile the T cell repertoires of more than 650 subjects and linked those repertoires to cytomegalovirus serostatus. Besides the first cohort of 500 to 700 subjects, a separate validation cohort made up of over 95 different subjects was used. The study combined high-throughput TCR immunosequencing, statistical association of individual TCRs with disease status, and machine learning to predict cytomegalovirus infection status. A later analysis re-analyzed previously published TCR beta repertoires from about 730 donors and added high-resolution HLA genotyping to study TCR occurrence patterns. Rather than drawing on any new phenotypic data, the later analysis identified candidate immune exposures from TCR beta sequences and the way those sequences occurred across donors. To decide whether each TCR beta V gene segment behaved as functional or pseudogenic, an earlier analysis of 587 of the donors relied on high-throughput TCR beta sequencing. Alongside the repertoire data, information on donor age, sex, ethnicity and CMV serostatus was compiled. A later genetic analysis took genome-wide SNP genotypes for 398 of the 666 donors and used that subset as a discovery cohort. Every repertoire in the discovery cohort had been generated on one and the same sequencing platform. HLA typing covered class I and class II loci at four-digit resolution. Typing coverage varied by locus: 629-630 donors for A, B, C, DRB1 and DQB1; more than 500 for DQA1; about 590 for DPA1; 450 to 480 for DPB1. Roughly 5 DR-DQ haplotypes were handled as single units for association and clustering, since linkage in the cohort was strong. Among approximately 370 genotyped donors of the cohort, an average of roughly 230,000 unique TCR beta nucleotide sequences was sequenced per donor, of which about 18% were non-productive.

Findings and caveats that apply to the study as a whole: The 87-base-pair reads could not distinguish some IMGT-functional V segments, including TRBV6-2 and TRBV6-3, so those segments were excluded. A total of 164 TCR beta chains were listed by the study as associated with cytomegalovirus. Because HLA typing was unavailable for some donors at each locus, only the typed subset was used in association tests. A cluster of highly shared sequence variants was judged likely to represent a technical artifact of the sequencing pipeline. A later analysis reported that several top co-occurrence clusters appeared linked to parvovirus B19, influenza, CMV and Epstein-Barr virus. An earlier analysis of some 560 of the donors showed that most TCR beta V segments appeared in productive rearrangements either about 87% or about 30% of the time, which broadly matched IMGT annotations. Because counts were too low, roughly 17 rarely observed V segments, including chromosome 9 orphons, were left out of the earlier analysis of a few hundred of the donors. Cytomegalovirus status was reported to be diagnosed by the classifier with high specificity and sensitivity in both the original and validation cohorts. An association between a missense DCLRE1C variant and V-gene and J-gene trimming of TCR beta chains was found in a later genetic analysis and replicated in an independent cohort. Correlated functional status among segregating V segments might reflect linkage disequilibrium, but an unknown experimental factor could not be ruled out. When HLA alleles, especially DR and DQ, strongly co-occurred, attributing TCR associations to individual alleles was difficult. The cohort was sequenced for TCR beta chains only, and without alpha or paired-chain data the features that could be detected were limited. Specific HLA alleles were associated with more than 15,000 TCR beta sequences at a false discovery rate of 0.05 in a later analysis. A later analysis found that TCR association rates varied across HLA loci, with DRB1 alleles showing the most associated TCRs and HLA-C alleles the fewest. The only immune exposure information available for the cohort was CMV serostatus. The presence/absence analyses assumed that sequencing depth was roughly uniform across donors, and that assumption may not be true. A further reported finding was that TCR beta sequences accurately predicted the HLA-A and HLA-B alleles for most subjects in the first cohort. A later genetic analysis reported fewer N-insertions in productive TCRs among donors in an Asian-associated ancestry cluster than the roughly 670-donor mean. Compared with equally common non-associated chains, HLA-associated TCR beta chains in a later analysis were more clonally expanded and had lower generation probabilities. According to a later analysis, most CMV-associated TCR beta chains appeared to be HLA-restricted, and the HLA associations seemed to be driven largely by CMV exposure. The authors suggested that the approach could potentially be extended to other disease states and immunological phenotypes. Three of the identified cytomegalovirus-associated TCR beta chains were confirmed in vitro to be specific for cytomegalovirus antigens. While some public TCRs were present in many individuals, most TCR sequences turned up only very rarely across donors.

The cohort was made up of approximately 670 healthy bone marrow donors. All cohort members were sampled while nominally healthy, although unrecorded immune exposures were likely present. The donor was CMV seropositive and was included in the group of around 300 seropositive cohort members. Every donor gave a peripheral blood sample, and the peripheral blood mononuclear cells from that sample were used for TCR beta sequencing. The Qiagen DNeasy Blood Extraction Kit was used to extract genomic DNA from the blood cell samples. About this clone itself: Its antigen is unknown. One base away there is no much larger clone; base qualities are not given.

CDR1 and CDR2, looked up from the germline V gene (reference sequence), are SGHNT and YYREEE. There are 14 amino acids in the CDR3, from cysteine to phenylalanine inclusive. The sequence is cut down to CDR3 DNA, 42 bases in frame from base 1. The germline V and J ends show losses of 4 bases and 7 bases respectively, and no gene match explains 6 bases of the junction. Library prep was done by the immunoSEQ multiplex PCR assay. For the multiplex PCR, a mixture combining 60 forward primers for TCR Vbeta segments and 13 reverse primers for TCR Jbeta segments was used. A multiplex PCR assay on genomic DNA amplified the CDR3 region of rearranged TCR beta genes. On the Illumina HiSeq System, the amplified TCR beta libraries were sequenced as 87-base-pair reads. The paper's processing steps were these. Across the 666 repertoires, a later analysis counted some 80 million unique TCR beta chains, around 11 million of which were shared by at least two donors. To remove PCR and sequencing errors, raw reads were error-corrected and collapsed into unique sequences using a nearest-neighbor algorithm that merged closely related sequences. To assign V, D and J gene segments, CDR3 sequences were aligned to IMGT reference sequences. For a sequence to be retained, a match of at least six nucleotides to both a V gene segment and a J gene segment was required. Rearrangements were classified as productive when the CDR3 lacked stop codons and remained in frame with V and J, and all other rearrangements were classified as non-productive. Following IMGT convention, CDR3 was defined as the stretch from the second conserved V-encoded cysteine to the conserved J-encoded phenylalanine. The earlier analysis of more than 450 of the donors excluded sequences that lacked an unambiguous match to a single V gene segment. In an earlier analysis of more than 500 of the donors, a V segment was called functional when productive rearrangements were above 56.7%, and segregating when the standard deviation between donors exceeded 5%. A statistical classification framework was developed to diagnose cytomegalovirus status using the catalog of TCR beta chain sequences. A later analysis assigned V and J genes by comparing TCR nucleotide sequences with IMGT/GENE-DB human TR gene sequences. In a later analysis, CDR3 sequences and most-parsimonious VDJ recombination scenarios were assigned using the TCRdist pipeline. In a later analysis, each TCR beta chain was defined by its CDR3 amino acid sequence together with its V-gene family, and reads lacking a unique V-gene family were excluded. To address suspected cross-contamination and a sequencing artifact, a later analysis removed 550 to 750 highly shared, low-generation-probability nucleotide sequences. A later analysis calculated a clonal expansion index for each public chain from normalized within-repertoire ranks of inferred template counts. A later analysis computed generation probabilities with a VDJ recombination model fitted to out-of-frame rearrangements, and checked the results against IGoR. Hypergeometric tests were used in a later analysis to score TCR-TCR, TCR-HLA and TCR-CMV co-occurrence, with a repertoire-size bias correction applied to the TCR pairs. To estimate false discovery rates, a later analysis permuted the HLA or CMV assignments 20 times. In a later analysis, co-occurring TCRs were grouped using DBSCAN, and TCRdist sequence similarity was added for clustering within HLA-allele-positive subsets. Repertoires with fewer than 30,000 or more than 120,000 public chains, plus five repertoires with anomalous nucleotide sharing, were excluded from co-occurrence clustering. What TCRdb holds here is the immuneACCESS table cut down to in-frame rearrangements. Part of the clones is not present; checked against another copy, under half of the missing clones reflect an unresolved V gene, and the others are unexplained. Clonal size and the V and J genes are those of that table, whereas D and trimming came from the DNA. The sample has more than 100,000 clones on record, about 73% of them singletons. The top ten clonotypes cover approximately 8.2% of the sample.

The sequence was collected from a woman aged 40 to 55 in good health and CMV-seropositive. Recombination connected TRBV5-4 to TRBJ2-3; 10 of the junction bases match TRBD1. Sequencing was done on a sample of PBMCs. This receptor carries the CDR3 CASSHPGQGNTQYF. Read as DNA, the sequence is TGTGCCAGCAGCCACCCGGGACAGGGGAATACGCAGTATTTT.